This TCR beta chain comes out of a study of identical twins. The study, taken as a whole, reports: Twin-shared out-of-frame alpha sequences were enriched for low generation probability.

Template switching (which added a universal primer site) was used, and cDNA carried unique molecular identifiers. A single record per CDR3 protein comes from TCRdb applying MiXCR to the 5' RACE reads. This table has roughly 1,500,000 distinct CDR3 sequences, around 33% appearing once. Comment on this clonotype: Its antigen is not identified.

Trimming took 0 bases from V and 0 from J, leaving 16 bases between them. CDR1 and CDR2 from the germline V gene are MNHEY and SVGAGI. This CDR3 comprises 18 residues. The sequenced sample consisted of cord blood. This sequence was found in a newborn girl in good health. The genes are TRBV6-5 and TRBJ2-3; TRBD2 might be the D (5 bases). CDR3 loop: CASSYSRVRGTSTDTQYF. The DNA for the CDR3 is TGTGCCAGCAGTTACTCGAGGGTCCGCGGAACTAGCACAGATACGCAGTATTTT.